This TCR beta chain emerged from a study of blood T cell repertoires in COVID-19. Background on the study: Italy, Spain and the United States were the sources of the convalescent and acute COVID-19 samples. Sources were T cells, B-cell-depleted T cells, or PBMCs; the material itself was cDNA or gDNA.

The germline V and J ends were trimmed by 3 bases and 0 bases, with 13 bases remaining between them. Germline V gene sequence: CDR1 MNHEY, CDR2 SMNVEV (reference sequence). CDR3 length: 16 amino acids. Authors' methods: Estimated nucleated cell counts came from reference gene primer amplification. The method was immunoSEQ multiplex PCR; TCRdb's version includes in-frame clones alone and lacks a portion of them. V, J and clone size were drawn from that table, and D and trimming were deduced from the DNA. The sample records approximately 140,000 clones, about 89% being singletons. The chain carries TRBV27 and TRBJ2-3; a weak D match, TRBD2 (5 bases). Input material: peripheral blood. The receptor comes from a man aged 45-60 years with active or convalescent COVID-19. The CDR3 loop is CASSFLLATSTDTQYF. CDR3 nucleotide sequence: TGTGCCAGCAGTTTTTTGCTAGCAACAAGCACAGATACGCAGTATTTT.